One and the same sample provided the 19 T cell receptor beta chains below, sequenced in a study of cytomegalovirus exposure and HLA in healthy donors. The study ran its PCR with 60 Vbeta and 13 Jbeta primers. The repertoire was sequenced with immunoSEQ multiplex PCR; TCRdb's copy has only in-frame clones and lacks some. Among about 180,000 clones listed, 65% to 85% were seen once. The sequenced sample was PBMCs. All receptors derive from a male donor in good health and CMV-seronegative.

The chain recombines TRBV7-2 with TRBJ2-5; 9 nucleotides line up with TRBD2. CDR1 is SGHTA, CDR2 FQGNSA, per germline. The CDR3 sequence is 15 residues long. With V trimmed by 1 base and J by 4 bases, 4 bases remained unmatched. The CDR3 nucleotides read TGTGCCAGCAGCTTAGGTAGCGGGGGCCTAGAGACCCAGTACTTC. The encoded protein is CASSLGSGGLETQYF.

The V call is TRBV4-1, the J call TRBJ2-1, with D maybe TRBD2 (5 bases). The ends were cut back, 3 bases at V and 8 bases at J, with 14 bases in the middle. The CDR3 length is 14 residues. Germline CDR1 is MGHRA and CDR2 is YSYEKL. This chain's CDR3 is CASSQANSGYEQFF. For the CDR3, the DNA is TGCGCCAGCAGCCAGGCAAACAGCGGCTATGAGCAGTTCTTC.

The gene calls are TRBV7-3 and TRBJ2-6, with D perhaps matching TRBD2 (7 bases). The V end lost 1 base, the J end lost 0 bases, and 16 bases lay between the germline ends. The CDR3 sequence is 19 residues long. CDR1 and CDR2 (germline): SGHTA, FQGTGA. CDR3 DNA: TGTGCCAGCAGCTTAATGGGGGGGCCCACTCTCTCTGGGGCCAACGTCCTGACTTTC. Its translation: CASSLMGGPTLSGANVLTF.

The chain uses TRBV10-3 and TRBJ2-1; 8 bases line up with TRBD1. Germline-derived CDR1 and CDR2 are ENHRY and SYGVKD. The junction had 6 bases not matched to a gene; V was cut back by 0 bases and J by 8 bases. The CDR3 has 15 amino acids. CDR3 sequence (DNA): TGTGCCATCAGTGAGTCGACGGACAGGGCCCATGAGCAGTTCTTC. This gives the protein CAISESTDRAHEQFF.

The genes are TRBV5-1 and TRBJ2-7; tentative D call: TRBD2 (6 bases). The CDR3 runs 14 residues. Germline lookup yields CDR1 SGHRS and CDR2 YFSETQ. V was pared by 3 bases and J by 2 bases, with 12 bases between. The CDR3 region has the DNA TGCGCCAGCAGCTATCTCGGAGGGCCCTACGAGCAGTACTTC. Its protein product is CASSYLGGPYEQYF.

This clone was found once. The CDR3 coding sequence is TGTGCCAGCAGTGCGTCCGGGACTAGCGGACTATACTGGGAGCAGTACTTC. Translating gives CASSASGTSGLYWEQYF. The chain uses TRBV28 and TRBJ2-7; TRBD2 matches at 11 bases. V trimming: 5 bases; J trimming: 7 bases; junction bases outside the gene matches: 16. Germline CDR1 reads MDHEN; CDR2 reads SYDVKM. This CDR3 has 17 amino acids.

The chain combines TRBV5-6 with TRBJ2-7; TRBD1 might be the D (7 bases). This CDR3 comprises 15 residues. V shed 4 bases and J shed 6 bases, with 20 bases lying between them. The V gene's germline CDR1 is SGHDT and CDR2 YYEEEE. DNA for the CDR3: TGTGCCAGCAGCGTCGGGACAGCGGGCCTCGGCGAGCAGTACTTC. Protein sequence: CASSVGTAGLGEQYF. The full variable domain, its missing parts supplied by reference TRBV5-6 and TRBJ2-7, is DAGVTQSPTHLIKTRGQQVTLRCSPKSGHDTVSWYQQALGQGPQFIFQYYEEEERQRGNFPDRFSGHQFPNYSSELNVNALLLGDSALYLCASSVGTAGLGEQYFGPGTRLTVT.

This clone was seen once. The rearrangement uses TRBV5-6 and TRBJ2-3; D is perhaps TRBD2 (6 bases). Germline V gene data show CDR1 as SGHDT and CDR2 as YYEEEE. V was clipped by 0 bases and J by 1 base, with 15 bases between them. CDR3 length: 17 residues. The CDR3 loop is CASSLAPAWEGTDTQYF. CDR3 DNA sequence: TGTGCCAGCAGCTTGGCCCCAGCGTGGGAGGGCACAGATACGCAGTATTTT.

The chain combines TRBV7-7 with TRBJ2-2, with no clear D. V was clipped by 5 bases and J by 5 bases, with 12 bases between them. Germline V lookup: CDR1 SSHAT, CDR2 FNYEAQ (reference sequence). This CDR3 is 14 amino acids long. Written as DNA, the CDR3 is TGTGCCAGCAGCCCCCCGGGTCGGACCGGGGAGCTGTTTTTT. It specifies CASSPPGRTGELFF.

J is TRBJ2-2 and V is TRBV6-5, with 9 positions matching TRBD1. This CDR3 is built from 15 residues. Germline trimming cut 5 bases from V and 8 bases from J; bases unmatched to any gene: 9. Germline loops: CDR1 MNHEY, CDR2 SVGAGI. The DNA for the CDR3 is TGTGCCAGCAGTCCACAGGGGGCATCGTCGGGGGAGCTGTTTTTT. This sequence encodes CASSPQGASSGELFF.

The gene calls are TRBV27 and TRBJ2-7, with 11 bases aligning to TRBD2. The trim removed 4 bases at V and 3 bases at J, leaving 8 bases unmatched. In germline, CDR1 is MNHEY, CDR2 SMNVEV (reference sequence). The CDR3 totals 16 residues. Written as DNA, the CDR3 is TGTGCCAGCAGTTCATTCCCTAGCGGGGGGCACTACGAGCAGTACTTC. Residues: CASSSFPSGGHYEQYF.

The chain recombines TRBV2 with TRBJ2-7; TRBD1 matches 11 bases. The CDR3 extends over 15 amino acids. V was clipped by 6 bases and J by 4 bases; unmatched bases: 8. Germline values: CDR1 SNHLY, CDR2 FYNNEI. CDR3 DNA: TGTGCCAGCAGGGACAGGACAGGGGGCGTGTACGAGCAGTACTTC. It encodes CASRDRTGGVYEQYF.

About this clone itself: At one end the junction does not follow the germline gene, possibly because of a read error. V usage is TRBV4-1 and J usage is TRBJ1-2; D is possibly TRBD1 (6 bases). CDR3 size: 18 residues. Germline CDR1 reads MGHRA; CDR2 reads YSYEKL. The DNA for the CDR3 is TGCGCCAGCAGCCAACAACCTGGACAGCGCCTAACGAATTATGGCTACCCCTTC. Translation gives CASSQQPGQRLTNYGYPF.

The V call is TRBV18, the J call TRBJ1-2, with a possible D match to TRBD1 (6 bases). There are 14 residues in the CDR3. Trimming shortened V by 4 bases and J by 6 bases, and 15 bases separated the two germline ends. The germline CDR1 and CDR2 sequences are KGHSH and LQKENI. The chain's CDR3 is CASSLWGGDDGYTF. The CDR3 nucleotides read TGTGCCAGCTCACTATGGGGGGGCGATGATGGCTACACCTTC.

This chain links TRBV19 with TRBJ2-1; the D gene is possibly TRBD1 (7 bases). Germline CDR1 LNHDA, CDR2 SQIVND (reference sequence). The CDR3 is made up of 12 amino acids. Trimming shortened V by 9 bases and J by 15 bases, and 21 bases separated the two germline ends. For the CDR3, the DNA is TGTGCCAGCAAGGGGGCGGGGCCCTCGAGGTTCTTC. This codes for CASKGAGPSRFF.

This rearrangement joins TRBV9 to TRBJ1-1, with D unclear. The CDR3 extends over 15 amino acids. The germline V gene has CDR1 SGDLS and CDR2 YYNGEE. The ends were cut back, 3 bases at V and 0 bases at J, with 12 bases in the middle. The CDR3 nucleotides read TGTGCCAGCAGCGCGGGAGGGCGGATGAACACTGAAGCTTTCTTT. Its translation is CASSAGGRMNTEAFF.

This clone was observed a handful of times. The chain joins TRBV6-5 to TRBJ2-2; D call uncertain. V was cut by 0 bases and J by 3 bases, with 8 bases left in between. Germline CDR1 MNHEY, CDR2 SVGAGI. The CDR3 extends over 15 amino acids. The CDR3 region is CASSYSPGYTGELFF. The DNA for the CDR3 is TGTGCCAGCAGTTACTCACCCGGGTACACCGGGGAGCTGTTTTTT.

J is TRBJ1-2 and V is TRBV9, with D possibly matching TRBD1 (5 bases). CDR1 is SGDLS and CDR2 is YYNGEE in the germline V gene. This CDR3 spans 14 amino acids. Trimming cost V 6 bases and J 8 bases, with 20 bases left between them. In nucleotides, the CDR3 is TGTGCCAGCAACGAAGACGGGGGGTCGATGGGCTACACCTTC. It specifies CASNEDGGSMGYTF.

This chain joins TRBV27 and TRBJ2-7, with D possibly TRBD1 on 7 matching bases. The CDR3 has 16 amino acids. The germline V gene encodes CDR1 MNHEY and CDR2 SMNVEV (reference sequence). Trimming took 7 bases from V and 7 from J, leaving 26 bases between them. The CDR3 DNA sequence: TGTGCCAGCATCGCAGTTGGGGCCGACAGGGCGGGGGAGCAGTACTTC. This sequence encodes CASIAVGADRAGEQYF.